This T cell receptor beta chain was documented in a study of Ad26.COV2.S vaccination and SARS-CoV-2 variants listed by TCRdb under 2021. Regarding the research as a whole: Donors in the vaccine arm were drawn from COV1001, a multicentre, randomized, double-blind, placebo-controlled phase I-IIa trial testing Ad26.COV2.S in healthy adults. Blinding of investigators to trial group allocation was maintained during experiments and outcome assessment. Trial participants were randomized into five groups of five, in which low-dose or high-dose Ad26.COV2.S was given once or twice, or placebo was given on both occasions. TCRbeta repertoire sequencing served as the tool for gauging how specific and how broad the SARS-CoV-2-reactive T cell receptors were following Ad26.COV2.S vaccination. Ad26.COV2.S was administered intramuscularly at a dose of 5x10^10 or 1x10^11 viral particles, either as one shot or as two shots given 56 days apart. The TCR-sequenced set comprised about 32 samples: some 20 Ad26.COV2.S vaccine recipients, 5 placebo recipients and 8 SARS-CoV-2 convalescent individuals.

Study-level results and caveats: The authors noted that the TCR breadth and depth analyses may have underestimated total T cell responses. Comparing responses between vaccine doses or regimens was not something the study was powered to do. Substantial breadth of spike-specific CD8+ and CD4+ T cell responses was reported after vaccination. Higher spike-specific TCR breadth was observed in Ad26.COV2.S recipients than in placebo recipients (P = 0.0014). Vaccine and placebo recipients had similar non-spike TCR breadth, a finding consistent with the vaccine containing only spike.

The treatment or condition label of this sample denotes: over 15 received Ad26.COV2.S at low or high dose, single or two shots; 5 received placebo; per-sample allocation not given. For vaccine and placebo recipients, repertoires were sequenced using samples collected on day 63 after the first injection. Between 29 July and 7 August 2020, Cohort 1b enrolled fewer than 30 adults aged 18-55 years at one site in Boston, USA. As a vaccine, Ad26.COV2.S was a replication-incompetent adenovirus type 26 vector that expressed a prefusion-stabilized SARS-CoV-2 spike protein derived from the original Wuhan strain. As to this clone: There is no known antigen for this receptor. One end of the junction fails to match germline, which may point to a read error.

CDR3 length: 16 amino acids, cysteine to phenylalanine. CDR3 DNA is the only sequence kept; it has 48 bases, read in frame from the first base. CDR1 and CDR2, per the germline V gene, are KGHDR and SFDVKD. The immunoSEQ Assay was used to sequence TCRbeta CDR3 regions. After extraction, genomic DNA underwent amplification by bias-controlled multiplex PCR, followed by high-throughput sequencing. The authors processed their data as follows. To quantify the absolute abundance of every unique TCRbeta CDR3 region, sequences were collapsed and filtered. Usable DNA was measured by amplifying reference genes present in all nucleated cells, and TCRbeta template counts were normalized to that usable DNA to estimate T cell fraction. Repertoire TCRs were annotated as SARS-CoV-2-specific by exact matching of V gene, CDR3 amino acid sequence and J gene to a known reactive TCR set. MIRA supplied the reference SARS-CoV-2 TCR set, which was filtered for enrichment in COVID-19-positive ImmuneCODE repertoires so that public or cross-reactive TCRs were removed. Based on the MIRA antigens, annotated TCRs were further analysed at the level of specific ORF or position within ORF. Breadth was defined as annotated unique rearrangements over total unique productive rearrangements; depth was the summed frequency of those rearrangements. Two-sided Wilcoxon rank-sum tests were used to compare TCR breadth between groups. Sourced from immuneACCESS, this table was stored by TCRdb with only in-frame sequences that have V and J called. A share of the clones is absent; for the studies checked, an unresolved V gene accounts for under half, and the remainder has no known explanation. The DNA was the basis for D and trimming; V, J and clone size are from that table. This sample is represented by some 300,000 clones; about 82% of them were singletons. In total, the top ten clones hold less than 2% of the sample.

Sequencing used peripheral blood, obtained in a trial of Ad26.COV2.S vaccine versus placebo. The clonotype originates from a person aged 18-60 years who received the Ad26.COV2.S COVID-19 vaccine or a placebo. This chain is built from TRBV24-1 and TRBJ2-3; TRBD2 is a weak D gene call, 6 bases matching. CDR3 region: CATSNLMVAEVHTQYF. In nucleotides, the sequence is TGTGCCACCAGTAATTTGATGGTAGCGGAGGTTCATACGCAGTATTTT.